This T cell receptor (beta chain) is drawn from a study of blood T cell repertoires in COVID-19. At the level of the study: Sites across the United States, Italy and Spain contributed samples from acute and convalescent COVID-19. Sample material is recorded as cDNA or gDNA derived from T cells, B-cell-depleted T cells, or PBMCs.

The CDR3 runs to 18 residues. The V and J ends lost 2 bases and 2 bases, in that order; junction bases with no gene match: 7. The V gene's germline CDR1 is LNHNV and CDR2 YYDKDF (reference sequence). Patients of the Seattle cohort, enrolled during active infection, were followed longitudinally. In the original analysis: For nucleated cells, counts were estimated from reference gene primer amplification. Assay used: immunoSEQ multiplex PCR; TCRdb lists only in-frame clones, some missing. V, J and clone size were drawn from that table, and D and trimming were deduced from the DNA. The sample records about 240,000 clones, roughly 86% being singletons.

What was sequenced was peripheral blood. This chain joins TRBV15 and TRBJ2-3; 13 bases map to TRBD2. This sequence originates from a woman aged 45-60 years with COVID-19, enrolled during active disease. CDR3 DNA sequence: TGTGCCACCAGCAGACGTCGTGGACTAGCGGGGGCCACAGATACGCAGTATTTT. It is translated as CATSRRRGLAGATDTQYF.